Each of the 14 T cell receptor beta chains below was sequenced from the same sample in a study of T cell clones after liver transplantation (dated by TCRdb to about 2019). The library relied on the immunoSEQ multiplex PCR assay. TCRdb carries this immuneACCESS record with in-frame sequences only. Its versions omit some clonotypes, under half of them owing to an unresolved V gene in the studies checked, with the rest unexplained. The sample table contains tens of thousands of clones; only one count was recorded for 86% of them. Together, the top ten hold about an eighth of the sample. The sequenced sample was CD8+ T cells from blood, obtained 12 months after liver transplant. These receptors were taken from a human patient who received a liver transplant. After a transplant, some T cells may have been passed on by the graft donor.

This clone was seen just once. The V gene is TRBV4-1, the J gene TRBJ1-1; TRBD1 might be the D (5 bases). CDR1 MGHRA and CDR2 YSYEKL come from the germline V gene. This CDR3 region has 14 residues. Trimming pared 4 bases from V and 3 bases from J, leaving 12 bases between. The CDR3 reads CASSPRRGDTEAFF. Written as DNA, the CDR3 is TGCGCCAGCAGCCCCCGACGGGGGGACACTGAAGCTTTCTTT.

The V and J genes are TRBV30 and TRBJ1-5; D not resolved. Trimming took off 5 bases at V and 1 base at J, with 9 bases between the two ends. The CDR3 is 13 residues long. Germline assignment: CDR1 GTSNPN and CDR2 SVGIG (reference sequence). CDR3 residues: CAWSLMSNQPQHF. The CDR3 bases are TGTGCCTGGTCGTTGATGAGCAATCAGCCCCAGCATTTT.

J is TRBJ2-7 and V is TRBV14; TRBD1 aligns across 9 bases. The CDR3 has 16 amino acids. The germline V gene encodes CDR1 SGHDN and CDR2 FVKESK. V shed 4 bases, J shed 2 bases, and the junction held 9 bases outside the gene matches. The CDR3 loop is CASSPGRDRAPYEQYF. CDR3 sequence (DNA): TGTGCCAGCAGCCCCGGTAGGGACAGGGCCCCCTACGAGCAGTACTTC.

This clone was picked up a small number of times. This chain uses TRBV19 with TRBJ2-7; 7 nucleotides agree with TRBD2. Germline-derived CDR1 and CDR2 are LNHDA and SQIVND (reference sequence). V gave up 3 bases and J gave up 0 bases; unmatched junction bases: 5. The CDR3 is made up of 15 amino acids. In DNA form, the CDR3 reads TGTGCCAGTAGTATCGGGGGAGGGCCCTCCTACGAGCAGTACTTC. It is translated as CASSIGGGPSYEQYF. The whole variable domain, filled in from reference TRBV19 and TRBJ2-7, reads DGGITQSPKYLFRKEGQNVTLSCEQNLNHDAMYWYRQDPGQGLRLIYYSQIVNDFQKGDIAEGYSVSREKKESFPLTVTSAQKNPTAFYLCASSIGGGPSYEQYFGPGTRLTVT.

By its share, this clone is medium-sized. The rearrangement joins TRBV11-2 to TRBJ2-1; 7 positions agree with TRBD2. Trimming took 7 bases from V and 4 from J; bases not matched to a gene: 13. The CDR3 runs 16 residues. The germline V gene encodes CDR1 SGHAT and CDR2 FQNNGV. The CDR3 nucleotides read TGTGCCAGCACCCCGACAGTGTCTAGCGGTTACAATGAGCAGTTCTTC. This encodes CASTPTVSSGYNEQFF.

V is TRBV5-1 and J is TRBJ2-1; TRBD2 aligns across 9 bases. The junction had 7 bases not matched to a gene; V was cut back by 0 bases and J by 9 bases. CDR1 and CDR2 from the germline V gene are SGHRS and YFSETQ. The CDR3 is 15 amino acids. Here the CDR3 reads CASSLAAGGPPEQFF. In DNA, the CDR3 is TGCGCCAGCAGCTTGGCTGCGGGAGGGCCCCCTGAGCAGTTCTTC. Supplemented by reference TRBV5-1 and TRBJ2-1, the full variable domain reads KAGVTQTPRYLIKTRGQQVTLSCSPISGHRSVSWYQQTPGQGLQFLFEYFSETQRNKGNFPGRFSGRQFSNSRSEMNVSTLELGDSALYLCASSLAAGGPPEQFFGPGTRLTVL.

The rearrangement uses TRBV4-1 and TRBJ2-6; D might be TRBD2 (5 bases). The V and J ends lost 1 base and 2 bases respectively, with 6 bases between them. The CDR3 is made up of 15 amino acids. Germline CDR1 MGHRA, CDR2 YSYEKL. Written as DNA, the CDR3 is TGCGCCAGCAGCCAAGCGCGGGCTGGGGCCAACGTCCTGACTTTC. This codes for CASSQARAGANVLTF.

J is TRBJ2-7 and V is TRBV15; D is undetermined. The germline CDR1 and CDR2 sequences are LNHNV and YYDKDF (reference sequence). The CDR3 covers 12 residues. Trimming shortened V by 2 bases and J by 6 bases, and 8 bases separated the two germline ends. This CDR3 reads CATSRSPLEQYF. CDR3 nucleotide sequence: TGTGCCACCAGCAGATCCCCCCTCGAGCAGTACTTC. The whole variable domain, remainder taken from reference TRBV15 and TRBJ2-7, is DAMVIQNPRYQVTQFGKPVTLSCSQTLNHNVMYWYQQKSSQAPKLLFHYYDKDFNNEADTPDNFQSRRPNTSFCFLDIRSPGLGDTAMYLCATSRSPLEQYFGPGTRLTVT.

This sequence joins TRBV6-1 and TRBJ1-1, with D uncertain. Germline CDR1 MNHNS, CDR2 SASEGT. V was trimmed by 5 bases and J by 1 base, leaving 8 bases between them. The CDR3 consists of 13 residues. The CDR3 bases are TGTGCCAGCAGTAATAAGCGGAACACTGAAGCTTTCTTT. This codes for CASSNKRNTEAFF.

V usage is TRBV7-9 and J usage is TRBJ2-1; 10 nucleotides match TRBD1. V gave up 3 bases and J gave up 7 bases; unmatched junction bases: 15. The CDR3 extends over 18 amino acids. Germline CDR1 SEHNR, CDR2 FQNEAQ (reference sequence). CDR3 amino acids: CASSFPGEPGQGWNEQFF. The CDR3 DNA reads as TGTGCCAGCAGCTTCCCGGGGGAGCCGGGACAGGGGTGGAATGAGCAGTTCTTC.

The chain recombines TRBV28 with TRBJ1-2, with D tentatively TRBD1 (5 bases). Trimming left V 7 bases short and J 8 bases short, with 29 bases between. Germline V lookup: CDR1 MDHEN, CDR2 SYDVKM. CDR3 length: 17 residues. This CDR3 is CASTPMGGGFGARGYTF. DNA of the CDR3: TGTGCCAGCACTCCAATGGGAGGAGGTTTTGGGGCGAGAGGCTACACCTTC.

This sequence joins TRBV27 and TRBJ2-7; D remains unclear. The CDR3 has 13 residues. The germline V gene encodes CDR1 MNHEY and CDR2 SMNVEV (reference sequence). Deletions cut 5 bases from V and 4 bases from J, with 12 bases between. The CDR3 loop reads CASSPRLGYEQYF. In nucleotides, the CDR3 is TGTGCCAGCAGTCCCCGACTTGGGTACGAGCAGTACTTC.

Regarding this clone: The germline gene is not matched at one end of the junction; a read error may be the cause. The rearrangement uses TRBV20-1 and TRBJ1-5; D is unresolved. From germline, CDR1 is DFQATT and CDR2 SNEGSKA (reference sequence). There are 11 residues in the CDR3. This CDR3 is CSARDGPATLF. The CDR3 nucleotides read TGCAGTGCTAGGGATGGGCCAGCGACACTCTTT.

CDR3 region: CASSQDYNEQFF. The CDR3 nucleotides are TGTGCCAGCAGCCAAGATTACAATGAGCAGTTCTTC. J is TRBJ2-1 and V is TRBV4-2; D gene unclear. CDR3 length equals 12 residues. In germline, CDR1 is LGHNA, CDR2 YNFKEQ. Trimming pared 0 bases from V and 4 bases from J, leaving 1 base between.